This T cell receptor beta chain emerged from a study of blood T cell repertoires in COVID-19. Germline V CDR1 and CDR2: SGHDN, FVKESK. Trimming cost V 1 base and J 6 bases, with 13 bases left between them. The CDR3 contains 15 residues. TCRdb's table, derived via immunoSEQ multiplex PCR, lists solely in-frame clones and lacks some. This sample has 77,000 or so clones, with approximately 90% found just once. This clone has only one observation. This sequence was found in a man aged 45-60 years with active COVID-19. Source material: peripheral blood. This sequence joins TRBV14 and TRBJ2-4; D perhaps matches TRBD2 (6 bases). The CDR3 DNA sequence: TGTGCCAGCAGCCAAGGAACGGGGCGGGGAAACATTCAGTACTTC. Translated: CASSQGTGRGNIQYF.